Included here is one TCR beta chain sequence, with context. This sample is drawn from a study of blood T cell repertoires in COVID-19. Whole-study context: Sites across the United States, Italy and Spain contributed samples from acute and convalescent COVID-19. In each case, the material was cDNA or gDNA derived from T cells, B-cell-depleted T cells, or PBMCs.

Germline values: CDR1 SGHDT, CDR2 YYEEEE. The germline V and J ends were trimmed by 0 bases and 6 bases, with 13 bases remaining between them. The CDR3 extends over 16 amino acids. Sequencing was performed with immunoSEQ multiplex PCR; in TCRdb, only in-frame clones are kept and a portion is missing. The sample lists 250,000 to 350,000 clones, 87% occurring once. Each recovered donor of Cohort 3 presented with two negative PCRs, clearance, or symptom resolution. Material for sequencing was PBMCs or T cells enriched from blood (not recorded which). The TCR comes from a woman in her 30s who had recovered from COVID-19. The chain joins TRBV5-6 to TRBJ1-6; perhaps TRBD1 as D (5 bases). Written as DNA, the CDR3 is TGTGCCAGCAGCTTGGCCCGGGCGGGGCTTAATTCACCCCTCCACTTT. Translated: CASSLARAGLNSPLHF.